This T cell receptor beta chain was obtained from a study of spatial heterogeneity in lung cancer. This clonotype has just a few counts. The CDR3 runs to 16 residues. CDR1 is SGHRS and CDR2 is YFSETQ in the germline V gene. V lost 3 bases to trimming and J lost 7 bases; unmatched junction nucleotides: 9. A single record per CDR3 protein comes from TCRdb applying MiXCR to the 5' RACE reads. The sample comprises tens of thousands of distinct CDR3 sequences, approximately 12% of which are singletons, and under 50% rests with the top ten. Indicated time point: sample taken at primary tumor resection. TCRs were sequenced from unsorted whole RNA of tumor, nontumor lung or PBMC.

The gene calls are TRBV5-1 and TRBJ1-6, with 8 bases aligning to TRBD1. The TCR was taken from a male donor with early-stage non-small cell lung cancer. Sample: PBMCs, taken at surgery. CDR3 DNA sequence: TGCGCCAGCAGCTCCGGCCCAGGGGGCGGAAATTCACCCCTCCACTTT. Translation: CASSSGPGGGNSPLHF.